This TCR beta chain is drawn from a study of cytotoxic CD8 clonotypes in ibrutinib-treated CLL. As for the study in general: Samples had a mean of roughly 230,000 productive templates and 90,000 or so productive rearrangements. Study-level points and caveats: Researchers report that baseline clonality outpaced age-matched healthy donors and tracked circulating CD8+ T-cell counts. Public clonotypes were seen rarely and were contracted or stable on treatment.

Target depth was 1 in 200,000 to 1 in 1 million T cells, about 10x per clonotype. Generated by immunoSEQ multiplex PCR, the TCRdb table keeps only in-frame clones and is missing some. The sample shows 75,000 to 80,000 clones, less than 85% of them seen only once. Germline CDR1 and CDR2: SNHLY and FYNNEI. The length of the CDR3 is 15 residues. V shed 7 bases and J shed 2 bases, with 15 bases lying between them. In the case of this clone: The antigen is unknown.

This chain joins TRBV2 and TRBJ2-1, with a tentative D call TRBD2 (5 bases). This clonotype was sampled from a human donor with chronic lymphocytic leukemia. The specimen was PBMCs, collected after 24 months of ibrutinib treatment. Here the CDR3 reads CASNMGDVTYNEQFF. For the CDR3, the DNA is TGTGCCAGCAACATGGGAGATGTGACCTACAATGAGCAGTTCTTC. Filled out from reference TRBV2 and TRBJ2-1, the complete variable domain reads EPEVTQTPSHQVTQMGQEVILRCVPISNHLYFYWYRQILGQKVEFLVSFYNNEISEKSEIFDDQFSVERPDGSNFTLKIRSTKLEDSAMYFCASNMGDVTYNEQFFGPGTRLTVL.